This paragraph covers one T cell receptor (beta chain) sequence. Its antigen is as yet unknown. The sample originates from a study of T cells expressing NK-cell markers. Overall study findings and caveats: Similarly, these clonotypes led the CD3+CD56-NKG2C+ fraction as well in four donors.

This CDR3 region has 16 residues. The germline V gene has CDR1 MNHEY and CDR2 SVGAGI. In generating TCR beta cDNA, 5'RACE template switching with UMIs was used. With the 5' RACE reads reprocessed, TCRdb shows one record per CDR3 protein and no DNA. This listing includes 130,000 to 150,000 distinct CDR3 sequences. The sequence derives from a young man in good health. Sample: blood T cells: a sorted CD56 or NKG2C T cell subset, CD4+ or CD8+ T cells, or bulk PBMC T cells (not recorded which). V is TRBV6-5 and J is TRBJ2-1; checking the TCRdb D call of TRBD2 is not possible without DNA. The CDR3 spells CASRLAGVGANNEQFF.